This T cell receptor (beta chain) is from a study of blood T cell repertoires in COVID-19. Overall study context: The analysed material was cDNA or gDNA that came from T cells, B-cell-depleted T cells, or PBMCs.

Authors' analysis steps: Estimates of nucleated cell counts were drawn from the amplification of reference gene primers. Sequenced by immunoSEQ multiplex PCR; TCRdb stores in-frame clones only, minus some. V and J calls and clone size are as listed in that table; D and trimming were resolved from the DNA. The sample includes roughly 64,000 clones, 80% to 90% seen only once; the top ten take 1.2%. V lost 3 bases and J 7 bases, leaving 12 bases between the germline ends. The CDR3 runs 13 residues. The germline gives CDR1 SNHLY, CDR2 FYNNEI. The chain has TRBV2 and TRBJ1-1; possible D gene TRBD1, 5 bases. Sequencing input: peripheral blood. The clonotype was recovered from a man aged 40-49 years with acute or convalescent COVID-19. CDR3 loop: CASSESGVGEAFF. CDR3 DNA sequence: TGTGCCAGCAGTGAGTCGGGGGTCGGTGAAGCTTTCTTT.